Below, 15 T cell receptor beta chains from the same sample are listed, as sequenced in a study of blood T cell repertoires in COVID-19. This table comes from immunoSEQ multiplex PCR, and its TCRdb copy is limited to in-frame clones, with some not included. The data contain around 150,000 clones, over 75% of them seen just once; the ten biggest clones take up about a tenth. The sequencing input was peripheral blood. These receptor sequences come from a human donor in a cohort sampled during active COVID-19.

CDR3 amino acids: CASRDPGTASGNTIYF. Written as DNA, the CDR3 is TGTGCCAGCAGGGACCCCGGGACAGCCTCTGGAAACACCATATATTTT. V and J are TRBV2 and TRBJ1-3; 7 nucleotides align to TRBD1. V dropped 6 bases and J dropped 0; count of bases not matched to a gene: 8. Germline CDR1 is SNHLY and CDR2 is FYNNEI. CDR3 length: 16 amino acids. Complete variable domain (other parts from reference TRBV2 and TRBJ1-3): EPEVTQTPSHQVTQMGQEVILRCVPISNHLYFYWYRQILGQKVEFLVSFYNNEISEKSEIFDDQFSVERPDGSNFTLKIRSTKLEDSAMYFCASRDPGTASGNTIYFGEGSWLTVV.

This clone has only a few counts. The chain uses TRBV27 and TRBJ2-7; 10 bases line up with TRBD1. V shed 1 base, J shed 2 bases, and the junction held 8 bases outside the gene matches. The germline gives CDR1 MNHEY, CDR2 SMNVEV (reference sequence). This CDR3 has 17 residues. DNA for the CDR3: TGTGCCAGCAGTTTATTGTCCCCGGGACAGGGGACCTACGAGCAGTACTTC. Protein product: CASSLLSPGQGTYEQYF.

CDR3 DNA sequence: TGTGCCAGCGGGGAGGCGCTAGGGAATCAGCCCCAGCATTTT. Protein product: CASGEALGNQPQHF. The chain carries TRBV2 and TRBJ1-5; D is uncertain. The germline V gene encodes CDR1 SNHLY and CDR2 FYNNEI. Trimming cost V 8 bases and J 4 bases, with 15 bases left between them. The CDR3 is 14 amino acids. Complete variable domain (other parts from reference TRBV2 and TRBJ1-5): EPEVTQTPSHQVTQMGQEVILRCVPISNHLYFYWYRQILGQKVEFLVSFYNNEISEKSEIFDDQFSVERPDGSNFTLKIRSTKLEDSAMYFCASGEALGNQPQHFGDGTRLSIL.

This sequence joins TRBV28 and TRBJ1-4, with a possible D match to TRBD1 (6 bases). V dropped 9 bases and J dropped 2 bases, with 13 bases sitting between them. Germline V CDR1 and CDR2: MDHEN, SYDVKM. This CDR3 region has 14 residues. CDR3 DNA: TGTGCCAGGGGGGGGGCGCGGACTAATGAAAAACTGTTTTTT. The encoded protein is CARGGARTNEKLFF.

V gene TRBV6-6 combines with J gene TRBJ1-1; D remains ambiguous. Germline V CDR1 and CDR2: MNHNY, SVGAGI (reference sequence). Trimming pared 2 bases from V and 5 bases from J, leaving 12 bases between. The CDR3 covers 14 residues. The CDR3 reads CASSYGTRGTEAFF. The CDR3, as DNA: TGTGCCAGCAGTTACGGTACACGAGGAACTGAAGCTTTCTTT.

The chain uses TRBV9 and TRBJ1-2; D might be TRBD1 (6 bases). CDR3 length: 14 amino acids. Per the germline V gene, CDR1 is SGDLS and CDR2 is YYNGEE. Trimming took off 2 bases at V and 1 base at J, with 9 bases between the two ends. The CDR3: CASSVAGDNYGYTF. The CDR3 nucleotides read TGTGCCAGCAGCGTGGCAGGGGATAACTATGGCTACACCTTC.

This chain uses TRBV6-5 with TRBJ1-2; 9 nucleotides align to TRBD1. The V and J ends lost 6 bases and 13 bases, in that order; junction bases with no gene match: 9. Germline V lookup: CDR1 MNHEY, CDR2 SVGAGI. The CDR3 runs 12 residues. CDR3 nucleotide sequence: TGTGCCAGCAGCACAGGGACAGGGCGTCCCACCTTC. The encoded protein is CASSTGTGRPTF.

The V and J genes are TRBV7-3 and TRBJ2-1, with TRBD2 matching over 11 bases. CDR3 size: 16 residues. Germline trimming cut 5 bases from V and 7 bases from J; bases unmatched to any gene: 10. CDR1 SGHTA and CDR2 FQGTGA come from the germline V gene. For the CDR3, the DNA is TGTGCCAGCAGCGCCTTTTTAGCGGGAGGGCGGAATGAGCAGTTCTTC. Amino acids: CASSAFLAGGRNEQFF.

The chain carries TRBV5-1 and TRBJ1-1; D is undetermined. The germline gives CDR1 SGHRS, CDR2 YFSETQ. Between the trimmed V and J ends, which lost 4 bases and 6 bases, there was a span of 10 bases. CDR3 length: 12 amino acids. The CDR3 loop reads CASSLLGAEAFF. Here the CDR3 DNA reads TGCGCCAGCAGCCTACTCGGAGCTGAAGCTTTCTTT.

This clone was picked up a small number of times. V and J are TRBV27 and TRBJ1-1; D may be TRBD1 (5 bases). V shed 6 bases and J shed 6 bases, with 14 bases lying between them. This CDR3 is built from 13 residues. CDR1 is MNHEY and CDR2 is SMNVEV in the germline V gene (reference sequence). CDR3 sequence reads: CASSGHQSAEAFF. CDR3 DNA sequence: TGTGCCAGCAGCGGACACCAGTCTGCTGAAGCTTTCTTT.

This clone was seen a few times. The V and J genes are TRBV10-3 and TRBJ2-7; the match to TRBD1 covers 8 bases. This CDR3 region has 15 residues. V was clipped by 4 bases and J by 5 bases; unmatched bases: 10. Per the germline V gene, CDR1 is ENHRY and CDR2 is SYGVKD. The CDR3 protein is CAISGMDRARHEQYF. The CDR3 region has the DNA TGTGCCATCAGTGGGATGGACAGGGCTAGGCACGAGCAGTACTTC.

In its sample, this clone was seen a few times. The chain recombines TRBV6-1 with TRBJ2-7, with D tentatively TRBD2 (5 bases). V was pared by 5 bases and J by 0 bases, with 14 bases between. CDR1 and CDR2 from the germline V gene are MNHNS and SASEGT. The CDR3 extends over 15 amino acids. CDR3 in amino acids: CASSSPTLASYEQYF. CDR3 nucleotides: TGTGCCAGCAGTTCGCCCACCCTAGCCTCCTACGAGCAGTACTTC.

The chain combines TRBV28 with TRBJ2-3; a weak D match, TRBD2 (6 bases). Deletions cut 6 bases from V and 2 bases from J, with 15 bases between. Germline-derived CDR1 and CDR2 are MDHEN and SYDVKM. This CDR3 has 15 amino acids. The CDR3 DNA reads as TGTGCCAGCAGGGGGGGACTGACTGTCACAGATACGCAGTATTTT. This encodes CASRGGLTVTDTQYF. Together with reference TRBV28 and TRBJ2-3, the CDR3 gives the full variable domain: DVKVTQSSRYLVKRTGEKVFLECVQDMDHENMFWYRQDPGLGLRLIYFSYDVKMKEKGDIPEGYSVSREKKERFSLILESASTNQTSMYLCASRGGLTVTDTQYFGPGTRLTVL.

This chain joins TRBV28 and TRBJ2-3, with D perhaps TRBD2 (6 bases). This CDR3 has 14 residues. V shed 3 bases and J shed 0 bases, with 7 bases lying between them. The germline V gene has CDR1 MDHEN and CDR2 SYDVKM. The CDR3 region is CASSFRGSTDTQYF. CDR3 coding DNA: TGTGCCAGCAGTTTCCGGGGGAGCACAGATACGCAGTATTTT.

V is TRBV6-4 and J is TRBJ2-1; 7 nucleotides line up with TRBD1. Germline V lookup: CDR1 MRHNA, CDR2 SNTAGT. The CDR3 sequence is 12 residues long. V was pared by 5 bases and J by 12 bases, with 7 bases of the junction left unmatched. In DNA, the CDR3 is TGTGCCAGCAGTCCCCGACAGGGAATGCAGTTCTTC. Amino acids: CASSPRQGMQFF.